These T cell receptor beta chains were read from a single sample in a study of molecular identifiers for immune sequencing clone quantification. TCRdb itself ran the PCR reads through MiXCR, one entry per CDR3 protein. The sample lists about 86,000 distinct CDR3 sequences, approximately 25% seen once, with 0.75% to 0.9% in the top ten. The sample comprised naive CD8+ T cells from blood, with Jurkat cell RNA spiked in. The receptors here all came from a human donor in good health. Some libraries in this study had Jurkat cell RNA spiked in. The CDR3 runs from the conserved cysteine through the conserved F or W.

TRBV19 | CASKEVDYNEQFF
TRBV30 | CAWSQTGGTETQYF
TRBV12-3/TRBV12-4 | CASGTSGILETQYF
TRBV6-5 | CASSTSDRGHEQFF
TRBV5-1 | CASSLDGTNYGYTF
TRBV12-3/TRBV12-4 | CASSLGGQEFF
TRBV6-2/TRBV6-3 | CASSYPATGNQPQHF
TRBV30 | CAWSATYGTVAPYEQYF
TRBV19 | CASSPWTQAADTQYF
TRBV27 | CASSLSAAPSRQETQYF
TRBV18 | CASSPPIQISFSGANVLTF
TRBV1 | CTSSQGLAGGPGHRGAVF
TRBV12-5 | CASGWTYGQGYSPLHF